This TCR beta chain is from a study of metastatic and nonmetastatic thyroid tumors (dated by TCRdb to 2020 to 2022). As for the study more broadly: For patients with malignant and with benign thyroid disease, the researchers compared repertoires between peripheral blood samples and tumor or nodule tissue samples.

The library was produced with PCR. The sequencer was an Illumina HiSeq 4000. High-throughput sequencing was used to profile the TCR beta-chain CDR3 region of each patient. Regarding the original processing steps: A classifier to discriminate distant-metastatic papillary thyroid cancer patients was built from CDR3 differences across clinicopathological groups. Repertoire diversity was assessed with the Shannon index, and tumor-blood repertoire similarity with the Morisita-Horn index. Using fastp trimming at Q25 and MiXCR clonotype assembly, TCRdb reanalyzed the public sequencing data and kept in-frame beta chains. The V and J calls and clone size come from TCRdb's table, not from the authors' own analysis. Present in this sample are about 5,200 clones, around 25% of which were seen just once. Together, the top ten hold approximately 15% of the sample. This clone occurred many times. It has no known antigen specificity. No much larger clone exists at a distance of one base, and base qualities are not known.

No patient had received any treatment before thyroid surgery. Patient clinical samples collected from about 2012 to 2019 were retrospectively analysed using T-cell receptor beta sequencing. General findings and caveats noted by the study authors: In both blood and tumor samples, TCR beta diversity was reported to be significantly higher in malignant tumors than in benign nodules.

For CDR1 and CDR2, the germline V gene (reference sequence) lists DFQATT and SNEGSKA. The CDR3, cysteine through phenylalanine, is 17 amino acids long. Only the CDR3 DNA is retained, 51 bases long and in frame from the first base. Here V drops 3 bases and J drops 4 bases, and the junction holds 12 bases not matched to any gene. The sample comprised adjacent normal tissue. This clonotype was obtained from a female donor with papillary thyroid cancer or a benign thyroid nodule (not recorded which). Some clones in this sample may be carry-over from other donors' samples. The sequence joins TRBV20-1 to TRBJ2-5, and 12 junction bases match TRBD2. At the DNA level, the sequence is TGCAGTGCTAGGCCCCCCCTAGCGGGGGGGCAGGGAGAGACCCAGTACTTC. This codes for CSARPPLAGGQGETQYF.